One and the same sample provided the 20 T cell receptor beta chains below, sequenced in a study of T cells in localized non-small cell lung cancer. The assay was immunoSEQ multiplex PCR, and TCRdb's table has in-frame clones only and misses some. Here the sample spans 1,600 or so clones, approximately 30% being singletons. Sequencing was performed on lung tumor tissue, taken before any cancer treatment. Receptor source: a female donor older than 55 with stage II lung adenocarcinoma.

This clone was detected a few times. The chain carries TRBV11-3 and TRBJ1-3, with D tentatively TRBD1 (5 bases). V was pared by 5 bases and J by 0 bases, with 11 bases between. This CDR3 spans 15 amino acids. The germline V gene encodes CDR1 SGHNT and CDR2 YENEEA. In nucleotides, the CDR3 is TGTGCCAGCAGCGCTGACAGCTTCTCTGGAAACACCATATATTTT. The encoded protein is CASSADSFSGNTIYF.

The rearrangement joins TRBV5-1 to TRBJ2-1, with 11 bases aligning to TRBD2. Germline V lookup: CDR1 SGHRS, CDR2 YFSETQ. This CDR3 is built from 17 residues. J gave up 7 bases and V 1 base, and 10 bases lay outside the gene matches. As DNA, the CDR3 is TGCGCCAGCAGCTTGAGTACTAGCGGGAGTTCGGGTAATGAGCAGTTCTTC. Protein sequence: CASSLSTSGSSGNEQFF. The entire variable domain, with the rest obtained from reference TRBV5-1 and TRBJ2-1, is as follows: KAGVTQTPRYLIKTRGQQVTLSCSPISGHRSVSWYQQTPGQGLQFLFEYFSETQRNKGNFPGRFSGRQFSNSRSEMNVSTLELGDSALYLCASSLSTSGSSGNEQFFGPGTRLTVL.

The CDR3: CACTTRGTGGEYGYTF. The DNA of the CDR3 is TGTGCCTGCACAACTAGAGGGACAGGGGGCGAATATGGCTACACCTTC. V gene TRBV30 combines with J gene TRBJ1-2; TRBD1 aligns across 12 bases. The CDR3 spans 16 residues. The V gene's germline CDR1 is GTSNPN and CDR2 SVGIG (reference sequence). The trim removed 6 bases at V and 5 bases at J, leaving 13 bases unmatched.

Remarks on this clone: An end of the junction differs from the germline gene, which may be a read error. The chain recombines TRBV4-1 with TRBJ1-3; TRBD1 aligns across 8 bases. Per germline, CDR1 MGHRA and CDR2 YSYEKL. CDR3 length: 16 amino acids. The CDR3 DNA sequence: TGCGCCAGCAGCTTGATGCCGGGACAGGCTATAAACACCATATACTTT. This encodes CASSLMPGQAINTIYF.

The chain links TRBV28 to TRBJ1-5; 8 bases are a match to TRBD1. This CDR3 has 15 residues. Per germline, CDR1 MDHEN and CDR2 SYDVKM. The ends lost 4 bases at V and 3 bases at J; junction bases unmatched: 5. The CDR3 DNA reads TGTGCCAGCAGTTCGCAGGGGGCCCCCAATCAGCCCCAGCATTTT. Amino acid sequence: CASSSQGAPNQPQHF.

This clone was counted a few times. This chain links TRBV11-3 with TRBJ1-2, with TRBD1 matching 9 bases. Unmatched junction bases numbered 6, after V lost 1 base and J lost 6 bases. Germline lookup yields CDR1 SGHNT and CDR2 YENEEA. The CDR3 consists of 15 residues. CDR3 sequence (DNA): TGTGCCAGCAGCTTAGGCGATGACAGGGGGAATGGCTACACCTTC. Amino acid sequence: CASSLGDDRGNGYTF.

In DNA form, the CDR3 reads TGTGCCAGCAGCCAAGTAAGGGGGACGGCCACCTCCTACAATGAGCAGTTCTTC. This sequence encodes CASSQVRGTATSYNEQFF. This sequence joins TRBV14 and TRBJ2-1; the D gene is possibly TRBD1 (6 bases). The V gene lost 1 base and the J gene lost 0 bases, with 16 bases spanning the gap. The V gene's germline CDR1 is SGHDN and CDR2 FVKESK. The CDR3 has 18 residues.

Sample share makes this clone large. The chain has TRBV28 and TRBJ1-1; no definite D call. V shed 7 bases and J shed 8 bases, with 14 bases lying between them. There are 12 residues in the CDR3. Per germline, CDR1 MDHEN and CDR2 SYDVKM. CDR3 coding DNA: TGTGCCAGCACTTTTACCCAGACAGAAGCTTTCTTT. Its protein is CASTFTQTEAFF. Based on the CDR3 plus reference TRBV28 and TRBJ1-1, the full variable domain is DVKVTQSSRYLVKRTGEKVFLECVQDMDHENMFWYRQDPGLGLRLIYFSYDVKMKEKGDIPEGYSVSREKKERFSLILESASTNQTSMYLCASTFTQTEAFFGQGTRLTVV.

This clone appeared a few times. CDR3 sequence reads: CASSTGAGSTEKLFF. CDR3 DNA: TGTGCCAGTAGTACGGGTGCAGGGAGTACTGAAAAACTGTTTTTT. The chain couples TRBV19 to TRBJ1-4; possibly TRBD1 for D (5 bases). Trimming removed 4 bases from V and 7 bases from J, with 16 bases in between. From germline, CDR1 is LNHDA and CDR2 SQIVND (reference sequence). This CDR3 contains 15 residues. Filled out from reference TRBV19 and TRBJ1-4, the complete variable domain reads DGGITQSPKYLFRKEGQNVTLSCEQNLNHDAMYWYRQDPGQGLRLIYYSQIVNDFQKGDIAEGYSVSREKKESFPLTVTSAQKNPTAFYLCASSTGAGSTEKLFFGSGTQLSVL.

Only a few counts were recorded for this clone. The chain employs TRBV9 and TRBJ2-7; perhaps D is TRBD1 or TRBD2 (5 bases each). The ends were cut back, 4 bases at V and 2 bases at J, with 10 bases in the middle. Germline V gene sequence: CDR1 SGDLS, CDR2 YYNGEE. The CDR3 length is 13 residues. The CDR3 DNA reads TGTGCCAGCAGCCTCCGGGACGCCTACGAGCAGTACTTC. As protein: CASSLRDAYEQYF.

This rearrangement joins TRBV18 to TRBJ1-1, with D possibly TRBD1 on 5 matching bases. Per germline, CDR1 KGHSH and CDR2 LQKENI. There are 14 residues in the CDR3. Trimming stripped 1 base from V and 3 bases from J, with 9 bases between. CDR3 bases: TGTGCCAGCTCACCACGAGAAGGGGACACTGAAGCTTTCTTT. Its protein is CASSPREGDTEAFF.

This clone has a handful of counts. The V call is TRBV28, the J call TRBJ2-7, with a weak D call TRBD2 (6 bases). This CDR3 contains 14 residues. V was pared by 1 base and J by 4 bases, with 11 bases between. CDR1 MDHEN and CDR2 SYDVKM come from the germline V gene. This CDR3 is CASSLLRGLYEQYF. In nucleotides, the CDR3 is TGTGCCAGCAGTTTATTGCGGGGCTTATACGAGCAGTACTTC.

V and J are TRBV6-8 and TRBJ2-5; 8 bases line up with TRBD2. After removal of 3 bases from V and 4 bases from J, the junction contained 4 bases not matched to a gene. The CDR3 extends over 14 amino acids. Germline V gene sequence: CDR1 MNHGY, CDR2 SAAAGT. The CDR3 nucleotides are TGTGCCAGCAGTTATGGGACTAGTGGAGAGACCCAGTACTTC. It codes for CASSYGTSGETQYF.

J is TRBJ1-1 and V is TRBV5-1; D ambiguous. The CDR3 has 14 amino acids. Trimming removed 2 bases from V and 1 base from J, with 9 bases in between. The germline V gene encodes CDR1 SGHRS and CDR2 YFSETQ. CDR3 sequence reads: CASSFMPRNTEAFF. The DNA for the CDR3 is TGCGCCAGCAGCTTCATGCCGAGGAACACTGAAGCTTTCTTT.

The rearrangement uses TRBV18 and TRBJ2-5, with 7 bases fitting TRBD1. There are 17 residues in the CDR3. The junction had 12 bases not matched to a gene; V was cut back by 3 bases and J by 2 bases. The V gene's germline CDR1 is KGHSH and CDR2 LQKENI. The CDR3 spells CASSPSGGALGQETQYF. The CDR3 DNA reads TGTGCCAGCTCACCCTCAGGGGGTGCCCTAGGGCAAGAGACCCAGTACTTC.

In its sample, this clone is large. The chain links TRBV9 to TRBJ2-3; 8 bases agree with TRBD2. Germline V gene sequence: CDR1 SGDLS, CDR2 YYNGEE. There are 16 residues in the CDR3. After removal of 1 base from V and 5 bases from J, the junction contained 9 bases not matched to a gene. Here the CDR3 reads CASSVTVGGAIDTQYF. CDR3 nucleotides: TGTGCCAGCAGCGTAACAGTCGGGGGGGCGATAGATACGCAGTATTTT. The full variable domain, with the rest looked up from reference TRBV9 and TRBJ2-3, is DSGVTQTPKHLITATGQRVTLRCSPRSGDLSVYWYQQSLDQGLQFLIQYYNGEERAKGNILERFSAQQFPDLHSELNLSSLELGDSALYFCASSVTVGGAIDTQYFGPGTRLTVL.

The chain carries TRBV9 and TRBJ2-1, with 9 bases fitting TRBD2. The CDR3 has 13 residues. Germline CDR1 reads SGDLS; CDR2 reads YYNGEE. V lost 7 bases and J lost 6; bases outside the gene matches: 5. CDR3 sequence: CASSRGGANEQFF. The CDR3 bases are TGTGCCAGCTCCCGCGGGGGGGCCAATGAGCAGTTCTTC.

The chain couples TRBV28 to TRBJ2-7; 9 nucleotides line up with TRBD2. Losses at the gene ends were 5 bases for V and 4 bases for J; bases not matched to a gene: 18. Per the germline V gene, CDR1 is MDHEN and CDR2 is SYDVKM. The length of the CDR3 is 18 residues. CDR3 sequence (DNA): TGTGCCAGCAGTAATTTCCCCAGAGCGGGAGGCCCTAGATACGAGCAGTACTTC. This encodes CASSNFPRAGGPRYEQYF. Looking up the rest from reference TRBV28 and TRBJ2-7 gives the full variable domain: DVKVTQSSRYLVKRTGEKVFLECVQDMDHENMFWYRQDPGLGLRLIYFSYDVKMKEKGDIPEGYSVSREKKERFSLILESASTNQTSMYLCASSNFPRAGGPRYEQYFGPGTRLTVT.

The chain recombines TRBV19 with TRBJ2-3, with a weak D call TRBD2 (5 bases). Germline V gives CDR1 LNHDA, CDR2 SQIVND (reference sequence). Trimming took off 6 bases at V and 0 bases at J, with 13 bases between the two ends. This CDR3 spans 15 amino acids. CDR3: CASRVAMGSTDTQYF. DNA of the CDR3: TGTGCCAGTAGGGTAGCGATGGGGAGCACAGATACGCAGTATTTT.

This clone appeared a few times. The rearrangement uses TRBV6-8 and TRBJ1-2; 12 bases match TRBD1. The CDR3 totals 15 residues. Germline V CDR1 and CDR2: MNHGY, SAAAGT. V was pared by 4 bases and J by 5 bases, with 5 bases of the junction left unmatched. CDR3 protein: CASSSPGQGAYGYTF. CDR3 bases: TGTGCCAGCAGTTCACCGGGACAGGGGGCGTATGGCTACACCTTC.